The 27 T cell receptor beta chains below come from one sample, sequenced in a study of T cells after yellow fever vaccination. Using its own MiXCR run on the 5' RACE reads, TCRdb lists one record per CDR3 protein. Of over 250,000 distinct CDR3 sequences listed, about 4% are singletons. The sample was PBMCs, taken 5 days after the yellow fever booster vaccination. These receptors were obtained from a man aged 18 to 30 who received the YFV17D yellow fever vaccine.

This rearrangement joins TRBV18 to TRBJ1-6; D is unclear. Germline CDR1 and CDR2: KGHSH and LQKENI. V lost 3 bases to trimming and J lost 5 bases, with 11 bases between them. This CDR3 has 15 residues. CDR3 coding DNA: TGTGCCAGCTCACCCTCCTTGACCCATAATTCACCCCTCCACTTT. It yields the protein CASSPSLTHNSPLHF.

V and J are TRBV7-2 and TRBJ2-5; TRBD2 is a possible D gene (6 bases). CDR1 is SGHTA, CDR2 FQGNSA, per germline. The CDR3 loop spans 16 amino acids. Trimming left V 7 bases short and J 0 bases short, with 18 bases between. CDR3 DNA: TGTGCCAGCACCCGGGACTTAGCGGAGTACCAAGAGACCCAGTACTTC. Its protein is CASTRDLAEYQETQYF. The full variable domain, its missing parts supplied by reference TRBV7-2 and TRBJ2-5, is GAGVSQSPSNKVTEKGKDVELRCDPISGHTALYWYRQSLGQGLEFLIYFQGNSAPDKSGLPSDRFSAERTGGSVSTLTIQRTQQEDSAVYLCASTRDLAEYQETQYFGPGTRLLVL.

V usage is TRBV4-3 and J usage is TRBJ1-6; no reliable D call. Germline-derived CDR1 and CDR2 are LGHNA and YSLEER. Deletions cut 1 base from V and 0 bases from J, with 10 bases between. The CDR3 is 17 amino acids. CDR3 sequence reads: CASSQGFRSSYNSPLHF. The CDR3 coding sequence is TGCGCCAGCAGCCAAGGGTTTAGGAGCTCCTATAATTCACCCCTCCACTTT.

This chain links TRBV5-5 with TRBJ2-1; D ambiguous. V shed 3 bases and J shed 7 bases, with 8 bases lying between them. The CDR3 contains 12 residues. Germline lookup yields CDR1 SGHKS and CDR2 YYEKEE (reference sequence). CDR3 in amino acids: CASSSWWNEQFF. CDR3 coding DNA: TGTGCCAGCAGCTCCTGGTGGAATGAGCAGTTCTTC.

In its sample, this clonotype was seen a few times. The chain uses TRBV6-6 and TRBJ2-2, with D unclear. The length of the CDR3 is 12 residues. The V and J ends lost 1 base and 6 bases respectively, with 3 bases between them. The V gene's germline CDR1 is MNHNY and CDR2 SVGAGI (reference sequence). CDR3 sequence (DNA): TGTGCCAGCAGTTACTTGGCCGGGGAGCTGTTTTTT. It translates to CASSYLAGELFF.

This clonotype was found a few times. The CDR3 sequence is CASSLVGDYEQYV. As DNA, the CDR3 is TGTGCCAGCAGCTTAGTAGGGGACTACGAGCAGTACGTC. This sequence joins TRBV5-5 and TRBJ2-7, with D perhaps matching TRBD1 (5 bases). CDR3 length equals 13 residues. Trimming shortened V by 2 bases and J by 3 bases, and 9 bases separated the two germline ends. The germline V gene encodes CDR1 SGHKS and CDR2 YYEKEE (reference sequence).

The chain employs TRBV7-3 and TRBJ2-2; 8 bases fit TRBD1. CDR1 is SGHTA and CDR2 is FQGTGA in the germline V gene. The CDR3 totals 16 residues. The V segment lost 5 bases and the J segment 0 bases; nucleotides outside the gene matches: 5. The CDR3 bases are TGTGCCAGCAGCCTCCTGGGACAGGCGAACACCGGGGAGCTGTTTTTT. Translation gives CASSLLGQANTGELFF.

The chain links TRBV30 to TRBJ2-7, with D perhaps matching TRBD1 (5 bases). The CDR3 runs to 16 residues. Trimming took 0 bases from V and 3 from J, leaving 18 bases between them. Germline V gene sequence: CDR1 GTSNPN, CDR2 SVGIG (reference sequence). CDR3 residues: CAWSVWNRPLYYEQYF. The CDR3 region has the DNA TGTGCCTGGAGTGTATGGAACAGGCCCCTCTACTACGAGCAGTACTTC.

This clonotype was counted only a few times. The chain recombines TRBV30 with TRBJ2-6, with D maybe TRBD1 (5 bases). Germline CDR1 is GTSNPN and CDR2 is SVGIG (reference sequence). The CDR3 contains 16 residues. V was trimmed by 4 bases and J by 1 base, leaving 14 bases between them. The CDR3 protein is CAWKAGPRSGANVLTF. The CDR3, as DNA: TGTGCCTGGAAGGCAGGGCCTCGGTCTGGGGCCAACGTCCTGACTTTC. Drawing the rest from reference TRBV30 and TRBJ2-6, the complete variable domain is SQTIHQWPATLVQPVGSPLSLECTVEGTSNPNLYWYRQAAGRGLQLLFYSVGIGQISSEVPQNLSASRPQDRQFILSSKKLLLSDSGFYLCAWKAGPRSGANVLTFGAGSRLTVL.

This clonotype was picked up a small number of times. V is TRBV5-4 and J is TRBJ2-2, with D maybe TRBD1 (6 bases). V was shortened by 2 bases and J by 6 bases, with 14 bases between the two germline ends. The CDR3 covers 15 residues. CDR1 is SGHNT and CDR2 is YYREEE in the germline V gene (reference sequence). The CDR3 loop is CASSLQGLTAGELFF. The DNA for the CDR3 is TGTGCCAGCAGCTTACAGGGCCTTACGGCCGGGGAGCTGTTTTTT.

This rearrangement joins TRBV19 to TRBJ1-1, with D perhaps TRBD1 (6 bases). Trimming pared 8 bases from V and 4 bases from J, leaving 20 bases between. The CDR3 spans 15 residues. CDR1 LNHDA and CDR2 SQIVND come from the germline V gene (reference sequence). The chain's CDR3 is CASAPLAGASTEAFF. The CDR3 DNA is TGTGCCAGTGCCCCCCTCGCGGGGGCCAGCACTGAAGCTTTCTTT.

Ten or more counts support this clonotype. The CDR3 carries no conserved terminal phenylalanine or tryptophan, so it likely arises from a read error. The DNA is left out, because the CDR3 cannot be placed on it with certainty; the CDR3 is given as TCRdb lists it. The chain combines TRBV5-1 with TRBJ1-1; the table's D call TRBD1 went unverified against the DNA. Germline V gene data show CDR1 as SGHRS and CDR2 as YFSETQ. Both ends counted, the CDR3 spans 15 residues. This chain's CDR3 is CASSPRSGQGETGFI.

There are a few counts of this clonotype. V and J are TRBV5-5 and TRBJ2-3; the match to TRBD2 covers 11 bases. CDR3 size: 17 residues. The germline V gene encodes CDR1 SGHKS and CDR2 YYEKEE (reference sequence). Trimming removed 2 bases from V and 2 bases from J; junction bases left unmatched: 7. CDR3 protein: CASSFPRLAGTTDTQYF. The CDR3 DNA sequence: TGTGCCAGCAGCTTCCCGAGACTAGCGGGGACCACAGATACGCAGTATTTT.

This clonotype was observed a handful of times. This chain connects TRBV3-1 to TRBJ2-7; 7 bases line up with TRBD1. V gave up 1 base and J gave up 6 bases; unmatched junction bases: 3. The CDR3 spans 13 residues. Germline V gene lookup returns CDR1 LGHDT and CDR2 YNNKEL (reference sequence). CDR3 nucleotides: TGTGCCAGCAGCCAAGCAGGGGGAACCGAGCAGTACTTC. Translating gives CASSQAGGTEQYF.

This clonotype has only a few counts. The chain joins TRBV7-6 to TRBJ1-6, with a possible D match to TRBD1 (6 bases). The CDR3 runs to 14 residues. Germline lookup yields CDR1 SGHVS and CDR2 FNYEAQ. V was shortened by 8 bases and J by 10 bases, with 18 bases between the two germline ends. The CDR3 protein is CASGDGGHRSPLHF. Here the CDR3 DNA reads TGTGCCAGCGGAGATGGGGGGCACAGATCACCCCTCCACTTT.

This clonotype has more than one count but fewer than ten. The chain uses TRBV7-9 and TRBJ1-4; maybe TRBD1 (5 bases). V lost 5 bases, J lost 4 bases, and 11 bases lay in between. CDR1 SEHNR and CDR2 FQNEAQ come from the germline V gene (reference sequence). CDR3 length: 14 residues. CDR3 coding DNA: TGTGCCAGCAGCCTTCGACAGCTTAATGAAAAACTGTTTTTT. Encoded protein: CASSLRQLNEKLFF.

This clonotype came up many times. The V call is TRBV27, the J call TRBJ1-3; no clear D gene. V was trimmed by 2 bases and J by 2 bases, leaving 19 bases between them. The germline V gene has CDR1 MNHEY and CDR2 SMNVEV (reference sequence). The CDR3 length is 18 residues. The CDR3 sequence: CASSLTTPGKTTGNTIYF. The CDR3, as DNA: TGTGCCAGCAGTTTAACGACCCCTGGGAAAACAACTGGAAACACCATATATTTT.

This clonotype was detected a few times. The V and J genes are TRBV5-1 and TRBJ2-1; weak D call: TRBD2 (5 bases). The CDR3 consists of 16 residues. Trimming cost V 4 bases and J 3 bases, with 17 bases left between them. Germline V gives CDR1 SGHRS, CDR2 YFSETQ. Written as DNA, the CDR3 is TGCGCCAGCAGCCAGGTGTATGAGGGATACTACAATGAGCAGTTCTTC. Protein product: CASSQVYEGYYNEQFF.

This clonotype was seen ten or more times. The rearrangement uses TRBV30 and TRBJ2-5; perhaps TRBD2 as D (6 bases). CDR3 length: 11 residues. The germline V gene encodes CDR1 GTSNPN and CDR2 SVGIG (reference sequence). V was trimmed by 4 bases and J by 5 bases, leaving 8 bases between them. CDR3 amino acids: CAWTGRETQYF. The CDR3 DNA reads TGTGCCTGGACAGGGAGGGAGACCCAGTACTTC.

This clonotype was counted between two and nine times. The J gene is TRBJ2-5, the V gene TRBV11-2, with no clear D. V lost 5 bases and J lost 2, with 9 bases in between. CDR1 and CDR2 (germline): SGHAT, FQNNGV. The CDR3 is 13 amino acids. The CDR3 DNA reads as TGTGCCAGCAGCCGACCAATACAAGAGACCCAGTACTTC. Translating gives CASSRPIQETQYF.

This clonotype has at least ten counts. The chain combines TRBV21-1 with TRBJ2-3; TRBD1, the D gene given by the table, was not confirmed from the DNA. TRBV21-1 corresponds to a pseudogene. The CDR3 is made up of 15 amino acids. Written as DNA, the CDR3 is TGTGCCAGCAGCAAAGGGGACAGGAGCACAGATACGCAGTATTTT. This translates into CASSKGDRSTDTQYF.

This clonotype was seen repeatedly, ten times or more. The chain carries TRBV11-2 and TRBJ2-5; TRBD1 aligns across 9 bases. CDR1 SGHAT and CDR2 FQNNGV come from the germline V gene. V shed 5 bases and J 4 bases; nucleotides not matched to a gene: 11. The CDR3 runs to 16 residues. CDR3 coding DNA: TGTGCCAGCAGCCCCAGTCGACAGGGGGACTTAGAGACCCAGTACTTC. Its translation: CASSPSRQGDLETQYF.

This chain uses TRBV2 with TRBJ1-4, with D tentatively TRBD1 (5 bases). The CDR3 spans 15 residues. The germline gives CDR1 SNHLY, CDR2 FYNNEI. Trimming stripped 4 bases from V and 3 bases from J, with 12 bases between. The CDR3 coding sequence is TGTGCCAGCAGTGCCGGGACCGAGGCTAATGAAAAACTGTTTTTT. Translated, it gives CASSAGTEANEKLFF.

This clonotype was observed a few times. V is TRBV6-5 and J is TRBJ2-1; no firm D call. CDR1 is MNHEY and CDR2 is SVGAGI in the germline V gene. V was trimmed by 1 base and J by 2 bases, leaving 9 bases between them. CDR3 size: 15 residues. In DNA, the CDR3 is TGTGCCAGCAGTTACTTGGCCGGCCCCTACAATGAGCAGTTCTTC. Translating it yields CASSYLAGPYNEQFF.

V gene TRBV11-1 combines with J gene TRBJ2-3; possibly TRBD1 for D (5 bases). This CDR3 is 13 amino acids long. CDR1 and CDR2 from the germline V gene are SGHAT and FQDESV (reference sequence). The V end lost 7 bases, the J end lost 1 base, and 9 bases lay between the germline ends. DNA for the CDR3: TGTGCCAGCATCAGGGTGGGCACAGATACGCAGTATTTT. Its translation: CASIRVGTDTQYF.

The chain links TRBV20-1 to TRBJ2-1; D is unclear. Per the germline V gene, CDR1 is DFQATT and CDR2 is SNEGSKA (reference sequence). V was pared by 2 bases and J by 4 bases, with 12 bases between. The CDR3 contains 14 residues. In DNA, the CDR3 is TGCAGTGCTAGAAAGAGGAATGTTTACAATGAGCAGTTCTTC. It specifies CSARKRNVYNEQFF.

A few counts support this clonotype. J is TRBJ2-5 and V is TRBV5-4, with D possibly being TRBD2 (6 bases). This CDR3 has 14 residues. Germline V gene lookup returns CDR1 SGHNT and CDR2 YYREEE (reference sequence). The V end lost 0 bases, the J end lost 5 bases, and 11 bases lay between the germline ends. The CDR3 coding sequence is TGTGCCAGCAGCTTGGGGGTTAGCGGCGAGACCCAGTACTTC. This codes for CASSLGVSGETQYF.